Listed below are T cell receptor beta chains from one sample, sequenced in a study of blood T cell repertoires in COVID-19. The assay was immunoSEQ multiplex PCR, and TCRdb's table has in-frame clones only and misses some. The table records 72,000 or so clones, about nine tenths of them present only once. Sequencing used peripheral blood. These receptor sequences come from a man aged 60 to 75 with acute or convalescent COVID-19. The CDR3 runs from the conserved cysteine through the conserved F or W. Fields, in order: J gene, V gene, CDR3 protein.

j_gene: TRBJ1-5
v_gene: TRBV27
CDR3aa: CASSLSGGGYSNQPQHF

j_gene: TRBJ1-3
v_gene: TRBV9
CDR3aa: CASSVRGISGNTIYF

j_gene: TRBJ1-1
v_gene: TRBV6-6
CDR3aa: CASSYAEAGYKDFF

j_gene: TRBJ1-2
v_gene: TRBV4-1
CDR3aa: CASSQPQGRDRGYTF

j_gene: TRBJ1-3
v_gene: TRBV7-9
CDR3aa: CASSLGGRSNTIYF

j_gene: TRBJ2-7
v_gene: TRBV4-1
CDR3aa: CASSQAMFYEQYF

j_gene: TRBJ2-2
v_gene: TRBV6-1
CDR3aa: CASSEARYTNTGELFF

j_gene: TRBJ1-1
v_gene: TRBV6-5
CDR3aa: CASSYSTGATEAFF

j_gene: TRBJ1-4
v_gene: TRBV2
CDR3aa: CATRGLQATNEKLFF

j_gene: TRBJ2-7
v_gene: TRBV5-4
CDR3aa: CASSLAGVDEQYF

j_gene: TRBJ1-1
v_gene: TRBV18
CDR3aa: CASSPYRGVYTEAFF

j_gene: TRBJ2-3
v_gene: TRBV5-4
CDR3aa: CASSQTGTDTQYF

j_gene: TRBJ2-7
v_gene: TRBV21-1
CDR3aa: CASSKRFWTERAYEQYF

j_gene: TRBJ1-1
v_gene: TRBV25-1
CDR3aa: CASSRELNTEAFF

j_gene: TRBJ1-3
v_gene: TRBV2
CDR3aa: CASSALLRSSSGNTIYF

j_gene: TRBJ1-6
v_gene: TRBV9
CDR3aa: CASSAPGSYNSPLHF

j_gene: TRBJ2-2
v_gene: TRBV5-1
CDR3aa: CASSPLRGNTGELFF

j_gene: TRBJ2-7
v_gene: TRBV4-1
CDR3aa: CASSPPGQGSSEQYF

j_gene: TRBJ2-7
v_gene: TRBV3-1/TRBV3-2
CDR3aa: CASSQVGREGEQYF

j_gene: TRBJ1-1
v_gene: TRBV5-1
CDR3aa: CASSLAVTGTAFF

j_gene: TRBJ1-1
v_gene: TRBV3-1/TRBV3-2
CDR3aa: CASRGGLNTEAFF

j_gene: TRBJ1-4
v_gene: TRBV10-1
CDR3aa: CASSVRDRTEKLFF

j_gene: TRBJ2-7
v_gene: TRBV6-2/TRBV6-3
CDR3aa: CASSSGTTLYEQYF

j_gene: TRBJ1-4
v_gene: TRBV5-1
CDR3aa: CASSFESGQPNEKLFF

j_gene: TRBJ1-1
v_gene: TRBV23-1
CDR3aa: CASSQSLQVNTEAFF

j_gene: TRBJ2-7
v_gene: TRBV5-6
CDR3aa: CASSSGTGTAYEQYF

j_gene: TRBJ2-3
v_gene: TRBV15
CDR3aa: CATSRAGTGERTDTQYF

j_gene: TRBJ1-5
v_gene: TRBV5-4
CDR3aa: CASSLNNGINQPQHF

j_gene: TRBJ1-2
v_gene: TRBV2
CDR3aa: CASSESRRGYTF

j_gene: TRBJ1-2
v_gene: TRBV30
CDR3aa: CAWTSGGGYTF

j_gene: TRBJ1-1
v_gene: TRBV9
CDR3aa: CASSGRRGVNTEAFF

j_gene: TRBJ1-6
v_gene: TRBV2
CDR3aa: CASSEQGPNNSPLHF

j_gene: TRBJ1-4
v_gene: TRBV15
CDR3aa: CATSRPGQVNEKLFF

j_gene: TRBJ1-3
v_gene: TRBV19
CDR3aa: CASRRQPYSGNTIYF

j_gene: TRBJ2-7
v_gene: TRBV6-4
CDR3aa: CASSDRGQRLSSYEQYF

j_gene: TRBJ1-3
v_gene: TRBV15
CDR3aa: CATSRDREAGNTIYF

j_gene: TRBJ1-1
v_gene: TRBV3-1/TRBV3-2
CDR3aa: CASSQVGRTGNTEAFF

j_gene: TRBJ2-3
v_gene: TRBV6-5
CDR3aa: CASSYSMPGADTQYF

j_gene: TRBJ2-1
v_gene: TRBV12-3/TRBV12-4
CDR3aa: CATGHAWDNEQFF

j_gene: TRBJ2-4
v_gene: TRBV19
CDR3aa: CASSQRDGGISNIQYF

j_gene: TRBJ1-4
v_gene: TRBV19
CDR3aa: CASSRQATLGAGHEKLFF

j_gene: TRBJ2-2
v_gene: TRBV30
CDR3aa: CAWRDTGGIGELFF

j_gene: TRBJ1-2
v_gene: TRBV11-2
CDR3aa: CASSREDRRGYTF

j_gene: TRBJ2-6
v_gene: TRBV5-1
CDR3aa: CASSFTGGERAGANVLTF

j_gene: TRBJ1-2
v_gene: TRBV6-5
CDR3aa: CASGGGYGYTF

j_gene: TRBJ1-2
v_gene: TRBV19
CDR3aa: CASSLRGAGGHNYGYTF

j_gene: TRBJ2-7
v_gene: TRBV18
CDR3aa: CASSSQGQGTYEQYF

j_gene: TRBJ1-1
v_gene: TRBV4-1
CDR3aa: CASSPQGGGTTEAFF

j_gene: TRBJ1-6
v_gene: TRBV3-1/TRBV3-2
CDR3aa: CASSQVRQKNSPLHF

j_gene: TRBJ1-1
v_gene: TRBV6-6
CDR3aa: CASITIRGITEAFF

j_gene: TRBJ1-3
v_gene: TRBV7-9
CDR3aa: CASSLYTTASGNTIYF

j_gene: TRBJ1-1
v_gene: TRBV18
CDR3aa: CASSYLPGQRNTEAFF

j_gene: TRBJ2-2
v_gene: TRBV7-8
CDR3aa: CASSSPGVINTGELFF

j_gene: TRBJ1-5
v_gene: TRBV2
CDR3aa: CASSSGQGLLQPQHF

j_gene: TRBJ1-3
v_gene: TRBV27
CDR3aa: CASSSYRDPGGVGNTIYF